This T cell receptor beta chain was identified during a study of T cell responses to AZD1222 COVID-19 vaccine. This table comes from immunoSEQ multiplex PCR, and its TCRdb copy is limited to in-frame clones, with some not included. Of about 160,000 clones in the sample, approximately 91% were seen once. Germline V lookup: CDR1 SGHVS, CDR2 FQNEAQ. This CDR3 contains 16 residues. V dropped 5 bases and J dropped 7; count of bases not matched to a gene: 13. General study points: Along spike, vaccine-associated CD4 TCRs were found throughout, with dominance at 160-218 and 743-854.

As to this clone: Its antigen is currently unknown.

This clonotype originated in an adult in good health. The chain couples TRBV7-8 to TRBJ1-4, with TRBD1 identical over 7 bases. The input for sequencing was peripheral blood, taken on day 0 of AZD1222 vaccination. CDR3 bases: TGTGCCAGCAGCCCTTGGGGGACAGAAGATAGTGAAAAACTGTTTTTT. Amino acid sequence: CASSPWGTEDSEKLFF.